These 21 T cell receptor beta chains were all obtained from the same sample, sequenced in a study of cytomegalovirus exposure and HLA in healthy donors (dated by TCRdb to between 2016 and 2019). Library generation was performed with the immunoSEQ multiplex PCR assay. The multiplex PCR relied on a mix of 60 forward primers for TCR Vbeta segments and 13 reverse primers for TCR Jbeta segments. Imported from immuneACCESS, the table was reduced by TCRdb to in-frame sequences with V and J called. These copies leave out some clones; in studies compared against another copy, an unresolved V gene accounts for under half, and the cause of the remainder is not known. For this sample the table gives about 150,000 clones, of which approximately 67% were detected only once. Clones ranked in the top ten supply 5.5% to 7% of the sample. Specimen: PBMCs. The receptors were sampled from a woman aged 60-75 years in good health and CMV-seronegative.

The chain links TRBV19 to TRBJ1-1; 7 bases match TRBD1. The CDR3 sequence is 17 residues long. CDR1 and CDR2 (germline): LNHDA, SQIVND (reference sequence). With 5 bases clipped from V and 0 bases from J, the junction kept 12 bases outside the gene matches. CDR3 loop: CASSPSPTGVLNTEAFF. For the CDR3, the DNA is TGTGCCAGTAGTCCGAGTCCTACAGGGGTTTTGAACACTGAAGCTTTCTTT.

The chain is built from TRBV25-1 and TRBJ1-4, with TRBD1 identical over 7 bases. CDR1 is MGHDK and CDR2 is SYGVNS in the germline V gene. V lost 5 bases, J lost 7 bases, and 13 bases stayed unmatched. The CDR3 is made up of 16 amino acids. The CDR3 region is CASSSGDRAVGEKLFF. The CDR3 DNA reads TGTGCCAGCAGTTCCGGAGACAGGGCTGTCGGTGAAAAACTGTTTTTT.

This chain links TRBV6-5 with TRBJ2-5, with TRBD1 as a possible D gene (5 bases). The CDR3 is made up of 14 amino acids. Germline V lookup: CDR1 MNHEY, CDR2 SVGAGI. With 2 bases removed from V and 5 bases from J, the gap between germline ends came to 12 bases. CDR3 nucleotide sequence: TGTGCCAGCAGTTACATTCAGGGCCGGGAGACCCAGTACTTC. This gives the protein CASSYIQGRETQYF.

The chain employs TRBV5-6 and TRBJ2-5, with D possibly being TRBD1 (6 bases). This CDR3 comprises 15 residues. Germline CDR1 reads SGHDT; CDR2 reads YYEEEE. Trimming pared 4 bases from V and 6 bases from J, leaving 19 bases between. CDR3 in amino acids: CASSARDIGIKTQYF. CDR3 coding DNA: TGTGCCAGCAGCGCCCGGGACATTGGGATAAAGACCCAGTACTTC.

This clone was seen a few times. V gene TRBV5-1 combines with J gene TRBJ2-1; 11 positions match TRBD2. CDR3 size: 16 residues. CDR1 is SGHRS, CDR2 YFSETQ, per germline. With V trimmed by 4 bases and J by 4 bases, 7 bases remained unmatched. The CDR3 loop is CASSAASGGTYNEQFF. The DNA for the CDR3 is TGCGCCAGCAGCGCGGCTAGCGGGGGGACATACAATGAGCAGTTCTTC.

This rearrangement joins TRBV5-8 to TRBJ2-1; possibly TRBD1 for D (6 bases). Germline lookup yields CDR1 SGHTS and CDR2 YDEGEE. V lost 4 bases, J lost 3 bases, and 11 bases lay in between. The CDR3 spans 14 residues. The CDR3 here is CASSIGQLYNEQFF. DNA of the CDR3: TGTGCCAGCAGCATAGGACAGCTCTACAATGAGCAGTTCTTC.

This clone has just a few counts. The rearrangement links TRBV5-1 to TRBJ2-7, with 7 bases aligning to TRBD2. The CDR3 sequence is 15 residues long. Germline V gene data show CDR1 as SGHRS and CDR2 as YFSETQ. Trimming at V came to 4 bases and at J to 0 bases, leaving 7 bases not matched to a gene. Here the CDR3 reads CASSELTSRSYEQYF. The CDR3 DNA follows: TGCGCCAGCAGCGAGCTGACTAGCCGCTCCTACGAGCAGTACTTC.

This chain uses TRBV2 with TRBJ1-3; D gene uncertain. The CDR3 is made up of 15 amino acids. Germline-derived CDR1 and CDR2 are SNHLY and FYNNEI. Trimming shortened V by 3 bases and J by 0 bases, and 9 bases separated the two germline ends. CDR3 region: CASSDRGPSGNTIYF. The CDR3 DNA reads TGTGCCAGCAGTGACCGGGGTCCCTCTGGAAACACCATATATTTT.

The chain carries TRBV19 and TRBJ1-3, with D possibly being TRBD1 (6 bases). The germline gives CDR1 LNHDA, CDR2 SQIVND (reference sequence). This CDR3 region has 15 residues. V lost 9 bases, J lost 4 bases, and 19 bases lay in between. CDR3 nucleotide sequence: TGTGCCAGCGCCGAAACAGGGTCCTACGGAAACACCATATATTTT. This sequence encodes CASAETGSYGNTIYF. The variable domain in full, completed from reference TRBV19 and TRBJ1-3, reads DGGITQSPKYLFRKEGQNVTLSCEQNLNHDAMYWYRQDPGQGLRLIYYSQIVNDFQKGDIAEGYSVSREKKESFPLTVTSAQKNPTAFYLCASAETGSYGNTIYFGEGSWLTVV.

The chain recombines TRBV27 with TRBJ2-6; perhaps TRBD1 as D (5 bases). CDR1 and CDR2 from the germline V gene are MNHEY and SMNVEV (reference sequence). V was clipped by 0 bases and J by 0 bases, with 18 bases between them. There are 20 residues in the CDR3. The CDR3 DNA reads TGTGCCAGCAGTTTATCGACCCACGGGCAGGGCTTCTCTGGGGCCAACGTCCTGACTTTC. Translated, it gives CASSLSTHGQGFSGANVLTF.

V and J are TRBV12-1 and TRBJ2-6; the DNA was not compared with TRBD2, the D call given in the table. TRBV12-1 represents a pseudogene. The CDR3 is 14 residues long. The DNA for the CDR3 is TGTGCCAGCGCCTCATCCGGGAGGGCCAACGTCCTGACTTTC. It yields the protein CASASSGRANVLTF.

This clone was detected only a few times. One end of the junction varies from germline; a read error may be responsible. V usage is TRBV2 and J usage is TRBJ1-1; D perhaps matches TRBD1 (6 bases). The length of the CDR3 is 11 residues. Germline CDR1 reads SNHLY; CDR2 reads FYNNEI. CDR3 coding DNA: TGTGCCAGCAGTGGACAGGCCCCTGGAGTTTTT. Translating it yields CASSGQAPGVF.

The V and J genes are TRBV5-1 and TRBJ2-7; 8 positions match TRBD2. The CDR3 runs to 14 residues. V lost 4 bases, J lost 2 bases, and 5 bases stayed unmatched. Germline CDR1 SGHRS, CDR2 YFSETQ. The DNA of the CDR3 is TGCGCCAGCAGCACCACTAGCGGAACCTACGAGCAGTACTTC. Its translation: CASSTTSGTYEQYF.

The chain links TRBV13 to TRBJ2-1; D perhaps matches TRBD1 (5 bases). The CDR3 sequence is 13 residues long. The ends were cut back, 6 bases at V and 2 bases at J, with 8 bases in the middle. CDR1 and CDR2 from the germline V gene are PRHDT and FYEKMQ (reference sequence). CDR3 sequence reads: CASRKGAYNEQFF. The CDR3 region has the DNA TGTGCCAGCAGGAAAGGGGCCTACAATGAGCAGTTCTTC.

The chain couples TRBV5-1 to TRBJ2-3, with D perhaps matching TRBD2 (5 bases). The CDR3 runs to 15 residues. V dropped 4 bases and J dropped 2 bases, with 14 bases sitting between them. Germline V gene sequence: CDR1 SGHRS, CDR2 YFSETQ. CDR3 protein: CASSGPGSLTDTQYF. Written as DNA, the CDR3 is TGCGCCAGCAGCGGACCGGGATCACTCACAGATACGCAGTATTTT.

This rearrangement joins TRBV7-3 to TRBJ2-2; 8 bases align to TRBD2. Germline CDR1 reads SGHTA; CDR2 reads FQGTGA. CDR3 length: 16 amino acids. The trim removed 5 bases at V and 4 bases at J, leaving 9 bases unmatched. CDR3 region: CASSKTGRAFTGELFF. The CDR3 region has the DNA TGTGCCAGCAGCAAAACCGGGAGGGCCTTCACCGGGGAGCTGTTTTTT. The full variable domain, completed using reference TRBV7-3 and TRBJ2-2, is GAGVSQTPSNKVTEKGKYVELRCDPISGHTALYWYRQSLGQGPEFLIYFQGTGAADDSGLPNDRFFAVRPEGSVSTLKIQRTERGDSAVYLCASSKTGRAFTGELFFGEGSRLTVL.

The V call is TRBV9, the J call TRBJ1-5; 7 nucleotides agree with TRBD1. J lost 5 bases, V lost 0 bases, and 5 bases had no gene match. The CDR3 contains 15 residues. Germline V gene lookup returns CDR1 SGDLS and CDR2 YYNGEE. The CDR3 loop reads CASSVGGGRDQPQHF. DNA for the CDR3: TGTGCCAGCAGCGTAGGAGGGGGCAGGGATCAGCCCCAGCATTTT.

The genes are TRBV4-3 and TRBJ2-5; weak D call: TRBD2 (5 bases). Trimming left V 3 bases short and J 2 bases short, with 7 bases between. The CDR3 is made up of 13 amino acids. The germline V gene encodes CDR1 LGHNA and CDR2 YSLEER. In DNA form, the CDR3 reads TGCGCCAGCAGCCACGGGGTTCAAGAGACCCAGTACTTC. The encoded protein is CASSHGVQETQYF.

V usage is TRBV19 and J usage is TRBJ2-3; 9 bases fit TRBD2. The CDR3 is 17 residues long. J lost 6 bases, V lost 3 bases, and 13 bases had no gene match. CDR1 and CDR2 from the germline V gene are LNHDA and SQIVND (reference sequence). The CDR3 sequence: CASSMGPLRGGRDTQYF. The CDR3 DNA reads as TGTGCCAGTAGTATGGGGCCTCTGCGGGGGGGCCGGGATACGCAGTATTTT.

The CDR3 here is CASSNRDNYGYTF. CDR3 coding DNA: TGTGCCAGCAGCAACAGGGATAACTATGGCTACACCTTC. J is TRBJ1-2 and V is TRBV5-4, with D maybe TRBD1 (6 bases). Trimming removed 4 bases from V and 1 base from J, with 8 bases in between. The CDR3 spans 13 residues. Germline CDR1 and CDR2: SGHNT and YYREEE (reference sequence).

In nucleotides, the CDR3 is TGTGCCAGCAGCCCAGGGACTAGCGGGCGGACGAGCACAGATACGCAGTATTTT. Encoded protein: CASSPGTSGRTSTDTQYF. The rearrangement uses TRBV9 and TRBJ2-3; 12 nucleotides line up with TRBD2. This CDR3 has 18 amino acids. J lost 0 bases, V lost 4 bases, and 9 bases had no gene match. The germline CDR1 and CDR2 sequences are SGDLS and YYNGEE.